The following is a T cell receptor (beta chain) sequence with its context. This clonotype was seen more than once but under ten times. There is no known antigen for this receptor. No base quality values were provided; no much bigger clone lies one nucleotide off. The germline V gene specifies SGHDN as CDR1 and FVKESK as CDR2. Including cysteine and phenylalanine, the CDR3 has 14 amino acids. This entry keeps only the CDR3 DNA: 42 bases, framed from base 1. The germline ends are 13 bases apart after V is trimmed by 4 bases and J by 4 bases. The data belong to a study of T-cell memory formation after mild COVID-19 (dated by TCRdb to the early 2020s). For context, the study as a whole: TCR sequence clusters from the two donors were found to be largely donor specific. Two young, previously healthy adult volunteers, one female and one male, were included in the cohort. T-cell clones expanding and contracting after mild COVID-19 in two donors were tracked by longitudinal TCRalpha and TCRbeta repertoire sequencing. Study-wide conclusions, independent of this receptor: SARS-CoV-2 specificity was not confirmed for the second-wave clones peaking on day 37. The study covered only a couple of mild cases, and larger cohorts including severe cases with pre-infection samples were considered necessary. From day 15 to 85, contracting clones showed balanced CD4/CD8 phenotypes, whereas a second wave of clones that expanded from day 15 to 37 leaned towards CD4+. Contracting CD4+ clones appeared mostly in the CM and EM memory subsets, whereas CD8+ clones were enriched in EMRA. The detection of some responding clones in pre-infection memory suggests that pre-existing cross-reactive memory T cells joined the SARS-CoV-2 response.

PBMCs were isolated by Ficoll-Paque density gradient centrifugation. The listed sequencing device is Illumina NovaSeq 6000. cDNA libraries for TCRalpha and TCRbeta were prepared by 5'RACE using constant-segment primers, with sample barcodes and unique molecular identifiers added. Trizol reagent was used to extract RNA from every sample. Libraries were amplified in two PCR steps, with a second sample barcode and Illumina TruSeq adapters added in the second step. Sequencing of libraries was performed on an Illumina NovaSeq with 2 x 150 bp paired-end reads. Regarding the original processing steps: With migec v1.2.7, reads were demultiplexed and then collapsed into UMI-guided consensus sequences. Using mixcr v2.1.11, UMI consensuses were aligned to TRA and TRB V and J templates and then assembled into clonotypes. Clonotypes were classified as expanded or contracted when called significant by both edgeR and NoisET, with noise models trained on biological replicates. edgeR calls used a false discovery rate-adjusted p below 0.01 and a log2 fold-change threshold of 1. As an exploratory analysis of dynamics, max-normalized trajectories of the 1000 most abundant clonotypes were examined by PCA with hierarchical clustering. Separately sequenced CD4+ and CD8+ repertoires were used to assign the CD4 or CD8 phenotype of responding clones. TCRdb trimmed public reads at Q25 via fastp, called clones via MiXCR and kept in-frame beta chains. Duplicate CDR3 protein sequences are folded into a single record with the most common DNA and genes. The V and J calls here are based on TCRdb, not the publication. In all, the sample holds about 210,000 distinct CDR3 sequences, and about 10% of those were seen once. The top ten hold approximately 2.8% of the sample.

Material: PBMCs or a T cell subset sorted from them (not recorded which). This receptor was obtained from a man between 18 and 29 years old who had mild COVID-19 (a few samples of this study predate the infection). The sample titles of this study are shuffled in the database, so cell type and time point are left out; the donor was told from shared clones. The chain joins TRBV14 to TRBJ1-2, with TRBD1 as a weak D call on 5 bases. The CDR3 has the sequence CASSPAPGGYGYTF. The DNA sequence is as follows: TGTGCCAGCAGCCCAGCCCCGGGGGGCTATGGCTACACCTTC.